This TCR beta chain is from a study of blood T cell repertoires in COVID-19. Sequencing used immunoSEQ multiplex PCR; TCRdb keeps in-frame clones, though not all of them. The sample consists of under 200,000 clones, approximately 90% of them appearing once. The CDR3 has 15 amino acids. Germline CDR1 reads LGHDT; CDR2 reads YNNKEL (reference sequence). The V gene end was trimmed by 2 bases and the J gene end by 7 bases; junction bases not matched to a gene: 3. V usage is TRBV3-1 (or the pseudogene TRBV3-2) and J usage is TRBJ1-6; 9 nucleotides align to TRBD1. The sample comprised peripheral blood. The sequence derives from a woman in her sixties or seventies with COVID-19, enrolled during active disease. The CDR3 region is CASSQRTGVNSPLHF. In DNA form, the CDR3 reads TGTGCCAGCAGCCAACGGACAGGGGTAAATTCACCCCTCCACTTT.